This is a list of T cell receptor beta chains from one sample in a study of blood T cells in healthy people across ages. MiXCR, applied by TCRdb to the 5' RACE reads, yields one record per CDR3 protein. This sample has 750,000 to 850,000 distinct CDR3 sequences, with roughly 25% found just once. The same data also contributed to another study, on T cells of mothers and their children.

Sequencing was done on a sample of blood. These receptors came from a boy under 18 in good health. CDR3s include the opening cysteine and the closing phenylalanine or tryptophan. A D gene is named only where the DNA matches it firmly.

TRBJ2-7	TRBV20-1	TRBD1	CSARTRDRTNYEQYF
TRBJ1-2	TRBV29-1	TRBD1	CSVGTANYGYTF
TRBJ2-4	TRBV6-2/TRBV6-3	NA	CASSYSGASNIQYF
TRBJ2-3	TRBV7-2	TRBD2	CASSPGTRGRRSDTQYF
TRBJ1-2	TRBV9	NA	CASSGTGFYTF
TRBJ1-4	TRBV2	NA	CASKTDRLVGEKLFF
TRBJ1-3	TRBV5-6	TRBD1	CASSIGQGTGNTIYF
TRBJ2-5	TRBV28	NA	CASRQLQETQYF
TRBJ2-3	TRBV29-1	TRBD2	CSVGLAGRYTDTQYF
TRBJ2-1	TRBV7-6	TRBD1	CASSLSLSGDSSYNEQFF
TRBJ2-4	TRBV2	TRBD2	CASSEKDKSGGKNIQYF
TRBJ2-3	TRBV20-1	NA	CSARVGGLTDTQYF
TRBJ2-3	TRBV29-1	TRBD2	CSVSTSGSTDTQYF
TRBJ1-1	TRBV6-5	NA	CASSYGRMNTEAFF
TRBJ2-7	TRBV7-2	NA	CASSLQDTSYGQYF
TRBJ1-2	TRBV29-1	NA	CSVEVSKSRADYGYTF
TRBJ2-3	TRBV20-1	NA	CSARDRLGLSETDTQYF
TRBJ2-5	TRBV27	TRBD1	CASSGSPGQSYQETQYF